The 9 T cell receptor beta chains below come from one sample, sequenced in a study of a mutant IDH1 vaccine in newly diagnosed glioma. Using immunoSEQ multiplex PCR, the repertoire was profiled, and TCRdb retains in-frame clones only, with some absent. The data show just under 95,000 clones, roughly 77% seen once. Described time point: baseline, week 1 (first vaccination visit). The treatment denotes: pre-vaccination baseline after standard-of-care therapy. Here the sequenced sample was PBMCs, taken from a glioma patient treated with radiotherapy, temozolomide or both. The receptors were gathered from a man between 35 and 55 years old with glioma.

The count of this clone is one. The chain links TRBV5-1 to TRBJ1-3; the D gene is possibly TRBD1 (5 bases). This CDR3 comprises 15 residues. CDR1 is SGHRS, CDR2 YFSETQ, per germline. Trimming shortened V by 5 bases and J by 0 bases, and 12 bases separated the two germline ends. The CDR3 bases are TGCGCCAGCAGTCCCTCGGGGGGCTCTGGAAACACCATATATTTT. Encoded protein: CASSPSGGSGNTIYF.

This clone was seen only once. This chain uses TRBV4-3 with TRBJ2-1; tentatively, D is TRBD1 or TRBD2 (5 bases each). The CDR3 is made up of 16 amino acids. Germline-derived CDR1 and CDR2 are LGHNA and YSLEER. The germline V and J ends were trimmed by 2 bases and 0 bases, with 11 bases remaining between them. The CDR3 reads CASSQPGTSSYNEQFF. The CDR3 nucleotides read TGCGCCAGCAGCCAACCCGGGACGAGCTCCTACAATGAGCAGTTCTTC.

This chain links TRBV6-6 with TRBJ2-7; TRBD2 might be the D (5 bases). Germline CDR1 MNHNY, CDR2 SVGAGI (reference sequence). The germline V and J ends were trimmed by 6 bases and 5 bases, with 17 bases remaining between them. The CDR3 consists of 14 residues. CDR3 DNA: TGTGCCAGCAGCCCACAACTGGACGGGAACGAGCAGTACTTC. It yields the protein CASSPQLDGNEQYF.

In nucleotides, the CDR3 is TGTGCCAGCAGCCAAGAATTGGAGGTGGGGGGACCCCAAGAGACCCAGTACTTC. Translation: CASSQELEVGGPQETQYF. This chain uses TRBV4-2 with TRBJ2-5; D might be TRBD2 (6 bases). CDR1 is LGHNA and CDR2 is YNFKEQ in the germline V gene. CDR3 length: 18 residues. Trimming removed 0 bases from V and 1 base from J, with 18 bases in between.

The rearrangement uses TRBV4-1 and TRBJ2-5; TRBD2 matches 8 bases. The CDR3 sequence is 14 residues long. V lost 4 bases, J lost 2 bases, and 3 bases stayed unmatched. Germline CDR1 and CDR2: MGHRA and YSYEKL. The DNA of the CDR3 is TGCGCCAGCAGCCTACTAGCGGCTCAAGAGACCCAGTACTTC. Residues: CASSLLAAQETQYF.

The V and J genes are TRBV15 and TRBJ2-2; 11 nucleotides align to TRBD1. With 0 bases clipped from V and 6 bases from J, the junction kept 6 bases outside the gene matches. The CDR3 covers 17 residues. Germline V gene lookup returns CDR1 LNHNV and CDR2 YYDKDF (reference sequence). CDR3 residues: CATSRDQDRGLAGELFF. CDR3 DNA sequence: TGTGCCACCAGCAGAGATCAGGACAGGGGGCTGGCCGGGGAGCTGTTTTTT. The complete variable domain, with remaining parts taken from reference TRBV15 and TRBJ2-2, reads DAMVIQNPRYQVTQFGKPVTLSCSQTLNHNVMYWYQQKSSQAPKLLFHYYDKDFNNEADTPDNFQSRRPNTSFCFLDIRSPGLGDTAMYLCATSRDQDRGLAGELFFGEGSRLTVL.

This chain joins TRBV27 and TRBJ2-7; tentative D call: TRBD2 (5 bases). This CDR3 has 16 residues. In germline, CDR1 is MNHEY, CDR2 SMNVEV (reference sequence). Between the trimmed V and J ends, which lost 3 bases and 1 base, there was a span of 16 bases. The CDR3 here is CASSLEDPGVSYEQYF. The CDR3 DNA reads TGTGCCAGCAGTTTGGAGGACCCTGGGGTATCCTACGAGCAGTACTTC.

CDR3 region: CASKGGLNVLTF. CDR3 bases: TGCGCCAGCAAAGGGGGGTTAAACGTCCTGACTTTC. The chain couples TRBV5-1 to TRBJ2-6; D assignment may be TRBD1 or TRBD2 (6 bases each). This CDR3 region has 12 residues. Trimming cost V 6 bases and J 10 bases, with 11 bases left between them. Germline CDR1 reads SGHRS; CDR2 reads YFSETQ.

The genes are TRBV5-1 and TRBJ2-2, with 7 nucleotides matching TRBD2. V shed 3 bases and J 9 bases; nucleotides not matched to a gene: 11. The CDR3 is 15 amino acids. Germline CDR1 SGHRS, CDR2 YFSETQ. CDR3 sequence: CASSSEGGPFRELFF. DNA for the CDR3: TGCGCCAGCAGCTCGGAGGGAGGGCCATTCCGGGAGCTGTTTTTT.